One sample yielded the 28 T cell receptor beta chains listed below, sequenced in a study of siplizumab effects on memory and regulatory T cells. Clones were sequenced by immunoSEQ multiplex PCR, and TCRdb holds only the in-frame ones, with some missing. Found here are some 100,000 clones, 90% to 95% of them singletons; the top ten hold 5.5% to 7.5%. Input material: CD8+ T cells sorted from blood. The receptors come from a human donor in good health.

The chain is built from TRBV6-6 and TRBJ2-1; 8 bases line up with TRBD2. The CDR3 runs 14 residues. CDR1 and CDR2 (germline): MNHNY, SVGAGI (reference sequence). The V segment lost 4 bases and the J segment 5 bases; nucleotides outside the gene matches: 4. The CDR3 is CASSFSGENNEQFF. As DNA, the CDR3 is TGTGCCAGCAGTTTTAGCGGGGAAAACAATGAGCAGTTCTTC.

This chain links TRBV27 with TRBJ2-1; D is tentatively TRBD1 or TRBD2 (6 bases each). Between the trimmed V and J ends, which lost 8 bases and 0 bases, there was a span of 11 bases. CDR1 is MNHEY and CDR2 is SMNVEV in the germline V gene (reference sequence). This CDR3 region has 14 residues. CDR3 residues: CASGGQSSYNEQFF. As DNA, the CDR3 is TGTGCCAGCGGGGGGCAGAGCTCCTACAATGAGCAGTTCTTC.

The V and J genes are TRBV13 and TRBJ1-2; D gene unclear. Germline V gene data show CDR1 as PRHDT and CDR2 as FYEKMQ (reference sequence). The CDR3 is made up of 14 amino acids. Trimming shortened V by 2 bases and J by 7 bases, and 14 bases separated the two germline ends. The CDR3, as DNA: TGTGCCAGCAGCTTATCGGCTGATTGGGCTGGCTACACCTTC. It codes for CASSLSADWAGYTF.

Written as DNA, the CDR3 is TGTGCCAGCAGCATTAGCGGGAGCTCCTACGAGCAGTACTTC. It translates to CASSISGSSYEQYF. The chain uses TRBV5-6 and TRBJ2-7, with 9 bases lining up with TRBD2. In germline, CDR1 is SGHDT, CDR2 YYEEEE. The CDR3 contains 14 residues. V dropped 4 bases and J dropped 0; count of bases not matched to a gene: 2.

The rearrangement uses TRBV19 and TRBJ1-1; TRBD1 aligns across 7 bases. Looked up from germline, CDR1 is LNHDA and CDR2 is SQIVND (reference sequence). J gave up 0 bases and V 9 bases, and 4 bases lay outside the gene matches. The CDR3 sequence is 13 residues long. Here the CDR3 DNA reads TGTGCCAGCGGGACAGCTATGAACACTGAAGCTTTCTTT. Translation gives CASGTAMNTEAFF.

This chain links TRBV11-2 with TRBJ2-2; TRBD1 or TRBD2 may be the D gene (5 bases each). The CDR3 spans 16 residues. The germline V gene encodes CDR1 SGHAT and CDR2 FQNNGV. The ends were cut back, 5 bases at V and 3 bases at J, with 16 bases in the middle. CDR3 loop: CASSPPGPDHTGELFF. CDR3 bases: TGTGCCAGCAGCCCACCGGGACCAGATCACACCGGGGAGCTGTTTTTT.

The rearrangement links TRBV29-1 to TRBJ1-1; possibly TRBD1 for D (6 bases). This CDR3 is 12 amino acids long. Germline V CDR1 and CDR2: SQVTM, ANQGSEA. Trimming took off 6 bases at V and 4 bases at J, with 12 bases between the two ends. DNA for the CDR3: TGCAGCGTGTGGGGGCTGGCCACTGAAGCTTTCTTT. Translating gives CSVWGLATEAFF.

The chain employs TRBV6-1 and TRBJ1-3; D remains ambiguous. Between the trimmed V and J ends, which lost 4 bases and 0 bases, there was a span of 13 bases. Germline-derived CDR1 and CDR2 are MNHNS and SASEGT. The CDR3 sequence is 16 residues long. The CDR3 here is CASSGTENFSGNTIYF. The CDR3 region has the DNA TGTGCCAGCAGTGGCACAGAAAACTTCTCTGGAAACACCATATATTTT.

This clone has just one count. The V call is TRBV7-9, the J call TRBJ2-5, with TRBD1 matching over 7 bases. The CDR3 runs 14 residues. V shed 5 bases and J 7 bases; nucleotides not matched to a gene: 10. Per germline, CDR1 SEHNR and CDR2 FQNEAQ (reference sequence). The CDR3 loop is CASSPSTGFGTQYF. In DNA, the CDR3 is TGTGCCAGCAGCCCCTCGACAGGGTTCGGGACCCAGTACTTC.

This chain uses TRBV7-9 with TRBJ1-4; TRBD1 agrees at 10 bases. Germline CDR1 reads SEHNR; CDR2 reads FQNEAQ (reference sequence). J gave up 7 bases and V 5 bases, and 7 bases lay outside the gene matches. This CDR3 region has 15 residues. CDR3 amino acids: CASSRGTGEGEKLFF. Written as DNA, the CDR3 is TGTGCCAGCAGCCGGGGGACAGGGGAGGGTGAAAAACTGTTTTTT.

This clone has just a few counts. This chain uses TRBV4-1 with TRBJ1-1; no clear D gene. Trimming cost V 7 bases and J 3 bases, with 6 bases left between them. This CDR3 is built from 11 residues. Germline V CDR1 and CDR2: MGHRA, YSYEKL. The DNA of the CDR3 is TGCGCCAGCATAGGAGACACTGAAGCTTTCTTT. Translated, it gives CASIGDTEAFF.

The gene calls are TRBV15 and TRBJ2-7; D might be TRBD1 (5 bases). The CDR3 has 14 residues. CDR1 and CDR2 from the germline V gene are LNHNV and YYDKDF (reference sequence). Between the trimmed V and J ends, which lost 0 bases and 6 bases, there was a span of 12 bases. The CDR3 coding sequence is TGTGCCACCAGCAGAGATCTAGGGGATGTCGAGCAGTACTTC. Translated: CATSRDLGDVEQYF.

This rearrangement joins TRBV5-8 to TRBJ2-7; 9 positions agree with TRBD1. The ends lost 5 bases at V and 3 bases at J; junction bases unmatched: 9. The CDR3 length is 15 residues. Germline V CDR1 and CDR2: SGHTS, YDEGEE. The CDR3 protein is CASRPTGTGFYEQYF. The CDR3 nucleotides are TGTGCCAGCAGACCAACCGGGACAGGGTTCTACGAGCAGTACTTC.

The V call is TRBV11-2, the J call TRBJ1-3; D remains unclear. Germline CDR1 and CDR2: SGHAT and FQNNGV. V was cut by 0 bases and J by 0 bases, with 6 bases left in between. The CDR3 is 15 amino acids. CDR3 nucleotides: TGTGCCAGCAGCTTAGATCCCAGCTCTGGAAACACCATATATTTT. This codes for CASSLDPSSGNTIYF.

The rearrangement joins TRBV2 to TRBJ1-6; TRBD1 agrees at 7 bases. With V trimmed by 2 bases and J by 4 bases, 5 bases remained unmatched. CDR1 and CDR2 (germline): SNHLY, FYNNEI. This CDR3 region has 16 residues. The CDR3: CASSEIPGQYNSPLHF. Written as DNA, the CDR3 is TGTGCCAGCAGTGAAATCCCGGGACAGTATAATTCACCCCTCCACTTT.

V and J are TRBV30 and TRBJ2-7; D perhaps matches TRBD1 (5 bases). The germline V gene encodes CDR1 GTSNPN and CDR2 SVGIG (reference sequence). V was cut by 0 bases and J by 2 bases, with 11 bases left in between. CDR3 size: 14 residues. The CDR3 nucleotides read TGTGCCTGGAGTGTGCAGGGAACGACCTACGAGCAGTACTTC. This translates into CAWSVQGTTYEQYF.

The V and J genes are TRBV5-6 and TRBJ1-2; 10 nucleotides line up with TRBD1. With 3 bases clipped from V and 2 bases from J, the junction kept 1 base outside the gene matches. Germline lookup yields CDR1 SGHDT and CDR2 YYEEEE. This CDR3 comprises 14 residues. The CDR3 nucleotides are TGTGCCAGCAGCTCGGGACAGGGGAACTATGGCTACACCTTC. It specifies CASSSGQGNYGYTF. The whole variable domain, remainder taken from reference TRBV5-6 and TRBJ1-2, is DAGVTQSPTHLIKTRGQQVTLRCSPKSGHDTVSWYQQALGQGPQFIFQYYEEEERQRGNFPDRFSGHQFPNYSSELNVNALLLGDSALYLCASSSGQGNYGYTFGSGTRLTVV.

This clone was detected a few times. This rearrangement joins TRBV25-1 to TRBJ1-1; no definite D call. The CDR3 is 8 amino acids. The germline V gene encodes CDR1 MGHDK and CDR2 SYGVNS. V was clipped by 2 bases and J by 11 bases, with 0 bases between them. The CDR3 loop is CASSEAFF. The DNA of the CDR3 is TGTGCCAGCAGTGAAGCTTTCTTT.

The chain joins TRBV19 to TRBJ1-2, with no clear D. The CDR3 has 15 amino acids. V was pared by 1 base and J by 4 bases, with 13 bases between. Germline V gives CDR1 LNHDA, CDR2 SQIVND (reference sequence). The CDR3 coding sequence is TGTGCCAGTAGTATAGGCCTGGCATCGCCCTATGGCTACACCTTC. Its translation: CASSIGLASPYGYTF.

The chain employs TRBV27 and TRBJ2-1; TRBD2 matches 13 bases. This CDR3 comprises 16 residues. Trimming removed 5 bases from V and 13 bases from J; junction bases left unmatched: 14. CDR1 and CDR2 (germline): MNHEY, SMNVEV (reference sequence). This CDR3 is CASSPQTSGGFTLQFF. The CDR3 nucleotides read TGTGCCAGCAGTCCGCAGACTAGCGGGGGGTTCACACTTCAGTTCTTC.

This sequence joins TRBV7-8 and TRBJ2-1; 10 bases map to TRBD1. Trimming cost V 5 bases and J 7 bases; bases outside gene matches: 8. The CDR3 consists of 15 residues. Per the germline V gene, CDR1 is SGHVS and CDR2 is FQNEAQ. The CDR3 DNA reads TGTGCCAGCAGCACCCCGGGACAGGGGTGGAATGAGCAGTTCTTC. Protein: CASSTPGQGWNEQFF.

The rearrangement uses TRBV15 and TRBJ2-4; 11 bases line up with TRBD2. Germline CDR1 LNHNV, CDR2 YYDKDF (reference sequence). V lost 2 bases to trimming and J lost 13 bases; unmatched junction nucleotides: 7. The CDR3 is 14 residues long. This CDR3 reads CATSRSQTSGEQYF. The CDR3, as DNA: TGTGCCACCAGCAGATCCCAGACTAGCGGGGAGCAGTACTTC.

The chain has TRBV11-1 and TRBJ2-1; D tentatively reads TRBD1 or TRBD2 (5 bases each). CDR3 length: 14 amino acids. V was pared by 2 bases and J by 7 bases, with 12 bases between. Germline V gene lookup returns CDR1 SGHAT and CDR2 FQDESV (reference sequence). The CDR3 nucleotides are TGTGCCAGCAGCTTAACCGGGACGGGAAATGAGCAGTTCTTC. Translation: CASSLTGTGNEQFF.

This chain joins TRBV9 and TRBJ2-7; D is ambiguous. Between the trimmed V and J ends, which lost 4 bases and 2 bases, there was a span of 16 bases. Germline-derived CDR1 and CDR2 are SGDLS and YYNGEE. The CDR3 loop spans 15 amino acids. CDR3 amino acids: CASSPTGRITYEQYF. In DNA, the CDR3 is TGTGCCAGCAGCCCTACCGGACGGATTACCTACGAGCAGTACTTC.

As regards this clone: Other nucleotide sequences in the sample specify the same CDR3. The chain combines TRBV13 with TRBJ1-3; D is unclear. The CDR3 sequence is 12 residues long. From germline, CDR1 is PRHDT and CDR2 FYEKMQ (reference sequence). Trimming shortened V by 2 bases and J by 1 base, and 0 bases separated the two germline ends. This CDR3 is CASSLSGNTIYF. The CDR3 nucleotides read TGTGCCAGCAGCTTATCTGGAAACACCATATATTTT.

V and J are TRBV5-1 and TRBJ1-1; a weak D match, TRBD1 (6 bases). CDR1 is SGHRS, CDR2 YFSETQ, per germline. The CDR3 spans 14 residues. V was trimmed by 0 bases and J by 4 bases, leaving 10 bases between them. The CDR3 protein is CASSLGGGSTEAFF. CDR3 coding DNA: TGCGCCAGCAGCTTGGGAGGGGGTAGCACTGAAGCTTTCTTT. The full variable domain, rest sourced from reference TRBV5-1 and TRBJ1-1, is KAGVTQTPRYLIKTRGQQVTLSCSPISGHRSVSWYQQTPGQGLQFLFEYFSETQRNKGNFPGRFSGRQFSNSRSEMNVSTLELGDSALYLCASSLGGGSTEAFFGQGTRLTVV.

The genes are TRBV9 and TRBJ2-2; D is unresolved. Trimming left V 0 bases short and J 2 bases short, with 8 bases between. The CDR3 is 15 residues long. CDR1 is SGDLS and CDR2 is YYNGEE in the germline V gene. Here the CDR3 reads CASSVDGSNTGELFF. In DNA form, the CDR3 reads TGTGCCAGCAGCGTAGACGGGTCCAACACCGGGGAGCTGTTTTTT.

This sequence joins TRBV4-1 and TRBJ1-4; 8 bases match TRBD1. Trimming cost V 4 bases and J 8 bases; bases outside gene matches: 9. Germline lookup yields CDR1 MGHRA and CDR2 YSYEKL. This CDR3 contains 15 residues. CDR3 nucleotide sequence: TGCGCCAGCAGCCGAGAGGACAGGGTCGGCGAAAAACTGTTTTTT. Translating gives CASSREDRVGEKLFF.